Given below is one TCR beta chain in context. Its antigen is unknown. Base qualities are not provided; no much larger clone lies one nucleotide away. V lost 5 bases and J lost 2 bases, and the count of bases not matched to a germline gene is 8. Reading the germline V gene (reference sequence) gives CDR1 GTSNPN and CDR2 SVGIG. The CDR3 numbers 15 residues from cysteine through phenylalanine. The DNA shown is the 45-base CDR3, in frame from base 1. Each PCR received spiked-in synthetic TCR analog templates so that absolute template abundance could be estimated from read counts. The immunoSEQ assay used bias-controlled V and J gene primers to amplify TCRbeta CDR3 regions from genomic DNA. Sequencing of rearranged TCRbeta segments was done at approximately 20X coverage. The original methods were these. Clustering was used to correct sequencing errors, and CDR3s were annotated against IMGT to assign V, D and J genes. Downstream analyses used only productive TCRbeta rearrangements, leaving out any out-of-frame or stop-codon sequences. To compute clonality, Shannon entropy was normalized by the log of the number of unique productive sequences and then subtracted from one. Clones differing between time points or between blood and tumor were identified using Fisher's exact test with Benjamini-Hochberg correction, with an adjusted p below 0.01 applied as the threshold. TCRdb stores this immuneACCESS table with in-frame sequences only. Part of the clones is absent; in the studies checked, under half of the shortfall reflects unresolved V genes, and no reason is known for the rest. V, J and clone size reflect that table, while D and trimming were determined from the DNA. In this sample the table shows 45,000 or so clones, approximately 89% of which occur a single time. 3.5% to 5% of the sample is in the top ten clones.

The data originate from a study of PD-L1 blockade in urothelial cancer (dated 2017 in TCRdb). Regarding the complete study: All patients started therapy in about 2014 and received atezolizumab 1,200 mg intravenously every 3 weeks. About 90% of the 29 patients were identified as males with urothelial cancer of bladder origin, and a prior smoking history was reported by 18 of 29 patients. Patients had an ECOG performance status of 0 or 1 and had received between 0 and 3 prior chemotherapy regimens. Blood samples were analyzed 3 weeks after the start of treatment (second dose) and 6 weeks after the start of treatment. Blood samples gave median yields of 141,255 T cells and some 80,000 unique TCRs, along with a median clonality of roughly 0.08. The study, an exploratory multi-omic analysis, examined somatic, immune and clinical correlates of response to PD-L1 blockade with atezolizumab in urothelial cancer. Pretreatment tumor samples and matched peripheral blood, collected serially before and after atezolizumab treatment, underwent TCR sequencing. Progression-free survival longer than 6 months counted as durable clinical benefit, and TCR features were additionally tested against both progression-free and overall survival. In the same patients, pretreatment tumors underwent whole exome sequencing and RNA sequencing in addition to TCR sequencing. Eight to ten patients achieved durable clinical benefit and 15 to 20 did not. Twenty-nine patients had pretreatment blood TCR-seq, some 24 had at least one posttreatment blood collection, and some 24 had tumor TCR-seq. Broader findings and caveats from the paper: A pretreatment peripheral blood TCR clonality below the median was linked to improved progression-free and overall survival. At 3 weeks after the start of treatment, tumor-associated TCR clones in peripheral blood had expanded more in patients with durable benefit (n of about 22, p = 0.022). Because the sample size was small (n of about 29) and many exploratory analyses were performed, the results are intended to be hypothesis-generating.

A total of 25 to 35 patients with locally advanced or metastatic urothelial carcinoma, treated at Memorial Sloan Kettering on a trial protocol, made up the cohort. Peripheral blood mononuclear cells were collected from each patient pretreatment and during treatment, giving between 1 and 8 total time points per patient. The Qiagen DNeasy Blood extraction kit was used to purify genomic DNA from total PBMCs and tumor samples. Collected pretreatment and during treatment, PBMCs were isolated and stored as previously described. The sequence was obtained from a man of 80 years or more with urothelial cancer. The sequences come from PBMCs, collected around atezolizumab (anti-PD-L1) treatment. This chain joins TRBV30 to TRBJ2-1, and 8 junction bases match TRBD2. The DNA reads TGTGCCTGGGCGTTCGGTAGCGGGACCTACAATGAGCAGTTCTTC. The resulting protein is CAWAFGSGTYNEQFF.